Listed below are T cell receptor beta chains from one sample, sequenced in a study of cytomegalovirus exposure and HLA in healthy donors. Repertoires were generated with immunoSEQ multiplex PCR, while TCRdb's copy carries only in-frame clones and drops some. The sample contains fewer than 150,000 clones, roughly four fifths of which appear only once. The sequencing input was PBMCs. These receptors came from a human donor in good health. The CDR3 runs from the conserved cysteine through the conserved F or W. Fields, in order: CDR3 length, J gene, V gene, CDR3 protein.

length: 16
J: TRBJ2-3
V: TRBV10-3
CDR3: CAISGRSGGDGDTQYF

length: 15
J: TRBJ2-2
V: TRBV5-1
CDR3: CASSLDRGDTGELFF

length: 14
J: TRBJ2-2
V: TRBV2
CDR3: CASSERGGSGELFF

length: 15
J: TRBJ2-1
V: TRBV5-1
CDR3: CASSLAGTSENEQFF

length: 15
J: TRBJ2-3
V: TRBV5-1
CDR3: CASSLVAGGRDTQYF

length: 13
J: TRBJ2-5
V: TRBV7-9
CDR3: CASRRGQQETQYF

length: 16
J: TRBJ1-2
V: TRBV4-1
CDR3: CASSQVGTGSYYGYTF

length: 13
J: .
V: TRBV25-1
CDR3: CASSELGAHEQYF

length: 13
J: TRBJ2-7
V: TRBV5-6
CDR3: CASSGGLNYEQYF

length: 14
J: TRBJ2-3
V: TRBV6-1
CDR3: CASKVRGLKDTQYF

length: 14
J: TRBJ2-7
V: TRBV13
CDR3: CASRWSSGSYEQYF

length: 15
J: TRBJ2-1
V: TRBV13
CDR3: CASSPRGRGYNEQFF

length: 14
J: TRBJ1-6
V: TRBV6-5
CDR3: CASRGSGEHSPLHF

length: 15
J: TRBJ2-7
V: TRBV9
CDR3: CASSPRGGGYYEQYF

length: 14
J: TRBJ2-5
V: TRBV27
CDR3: CASSLTGGQETQYF

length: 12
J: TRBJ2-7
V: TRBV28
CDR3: CASSFLSYEQYF

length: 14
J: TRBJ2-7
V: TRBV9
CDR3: CASSVGQGGYEQYF

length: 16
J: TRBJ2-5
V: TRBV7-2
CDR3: CASSSGTSVHQETQYF

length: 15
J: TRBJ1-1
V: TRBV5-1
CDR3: CASSLVTGMNTEAFF

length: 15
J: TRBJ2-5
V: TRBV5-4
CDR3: CASSLGGASRETQYF

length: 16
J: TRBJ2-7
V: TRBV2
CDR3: CASSLEAGGPGYEQYF

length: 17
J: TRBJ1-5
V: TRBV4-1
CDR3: CASSQGEGQGGYQPQHF

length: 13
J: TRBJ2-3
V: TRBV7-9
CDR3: CASSLDSESAQYF

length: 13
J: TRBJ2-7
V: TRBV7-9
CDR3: CASRDRSSYEQYF

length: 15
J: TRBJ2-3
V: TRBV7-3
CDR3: CASSPFAGGVDTQYF

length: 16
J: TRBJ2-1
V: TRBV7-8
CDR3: CASSSELRRGYNEQFF

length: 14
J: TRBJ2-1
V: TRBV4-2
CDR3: CASRRENSYNEQFF

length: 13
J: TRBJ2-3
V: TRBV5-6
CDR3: CASSAPGHDTQYF

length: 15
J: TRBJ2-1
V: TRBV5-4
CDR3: CASSLETARRHEQFF

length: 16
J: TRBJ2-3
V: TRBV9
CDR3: CASSPGTSGSTDTQYF

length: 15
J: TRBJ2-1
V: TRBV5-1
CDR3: CATRTSGSSYNEQFF

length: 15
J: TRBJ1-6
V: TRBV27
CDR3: CASSLLGQSNSPLHF

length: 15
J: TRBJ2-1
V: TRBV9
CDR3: CASSVIQGDYNEQFF

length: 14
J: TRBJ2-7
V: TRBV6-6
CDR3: CASRTGPSSYEQYF

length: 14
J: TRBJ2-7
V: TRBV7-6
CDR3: CASSPNLGGSEQYF

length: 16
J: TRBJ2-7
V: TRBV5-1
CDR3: CASSPDFGQGGYEQYF

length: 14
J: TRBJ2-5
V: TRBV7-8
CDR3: CASSLVRTQETQYF

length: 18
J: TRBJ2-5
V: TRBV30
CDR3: CAWSVGTSGALSWETQYF

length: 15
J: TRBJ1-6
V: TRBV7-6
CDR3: CASSPGTGDNSPLHF

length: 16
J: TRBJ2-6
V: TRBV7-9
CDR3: CASSLVEGSGANVLTF

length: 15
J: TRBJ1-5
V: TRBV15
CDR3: CATSRATRGNQPQHF

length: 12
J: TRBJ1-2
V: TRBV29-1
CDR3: CSVDTGSIGYTF

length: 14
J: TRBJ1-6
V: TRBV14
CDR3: CASSYHRRNSPLHF

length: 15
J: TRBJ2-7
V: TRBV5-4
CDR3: CASSPWGTGAYEQYF

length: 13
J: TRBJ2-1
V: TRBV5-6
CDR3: CASSSTGVSEQFF

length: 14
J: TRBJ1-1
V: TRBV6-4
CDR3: CASSENPGNTEAFF

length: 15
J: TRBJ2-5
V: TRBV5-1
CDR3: CASSVGLAGSETQYF

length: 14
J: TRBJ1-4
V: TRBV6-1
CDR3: CATISRGPGEKLFF

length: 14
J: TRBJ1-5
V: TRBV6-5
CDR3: CASSYAGANQPQHF

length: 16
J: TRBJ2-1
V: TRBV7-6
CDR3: CASSLAPRTGDNEQFF

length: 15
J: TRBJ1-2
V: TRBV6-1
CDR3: CASSEGRGAGYGYTF

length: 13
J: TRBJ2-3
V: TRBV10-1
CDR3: CATGQSSTDTQYF

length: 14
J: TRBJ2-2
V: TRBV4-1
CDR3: CASTGTANTGELFF

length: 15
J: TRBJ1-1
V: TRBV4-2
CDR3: CASSQDPQANTEAFF

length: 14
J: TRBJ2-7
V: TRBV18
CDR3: CASSPGQGPHEQYF